The clone carrying this TCR beta chain was picked up a small number of times. What it binds is unknown. The authors amplified TCR beta CDR3 regions, and they did so from RNA transcripts for repertoire sequencing. First-round RT-PCR employed HTBI primers, with a second-round multiplex PCR after it. TCRdb reprocessed the multiplex PCR reads via MiXCR and lists one record per CDR3 protein. The sample lists roughly 600,000 distinct CDR3 sequences, approximately 35% occurring once. This sample is drawn from a study of Graves' ophthalmopathy and Graves' hyperthyroidism. General study findings and limits: Stable hyperthyroidism and ophthalmopathy were told apart by a 13-signature model, which achieved 85% to 90% sensitivity and approximately 82% specificity. Ophthalmopathy progression was predicted by the model at 70.59% sensitivity and about 72% specificity.

Trimming shortened V by 7 bases and J by 2 bases, and 10 bases separated the two germline ends. This CDR3 is built from 13 residues. Serum thyroxine and TRAb, along with clinical symptoms, thyroid ultrasound and orbital computed tomography, were what diagnosis relied on. This clonotype originated in an adult man with Graves' hyperthyroidism. The chain combines TRBV12-3 or TRBV12-4 with TRBJ2-3; D ambiguous. The specimen was peripheral blood or thyroid tissue (not recorded which). CDR3 in amino acids: CASTPDATDTQYF. The CDR3 DNA reads as TGTGCCAGCACCCCGGACGCCACAGATACGCAGTATTTT.